This T cell receptor beta chain appears in the sequencing data of a study of OX40 agonist ivuxolimab in advanced cancers. Study-level background: Ivuxolimab was an agonistic, fully human IgG2 monoclonal antibody directed against OX40 (CD134), a costimulatory receptor. The paper reports the monotherapy dose-escalation portion (N ≈ 50 patients) of the phase I ivuxolimab trial. Peripheral TCRbeta sequencing was intended to test whether TCR sequence diversity was altered and clonal T-cell expansion was caused by ivuxolimab. Intravenous ivuxolimab was administered to patients every 2 weeks at six dose levels: 0.01, 0.1, 0.3, 1.5, 3 and 10 mg/kg. The dose-escalation cohort was about 86% male with a mean age of around 62 years, ranging from about 20 to 80. Three dose-escalation patients achieved partial responses, one with hepatocellular carcinoma and two with cutaneous melanoma. Patients were allowed to have had prior anti-PD-1, anti-PD-L1 or anti-CTLA-4 therapy, and roughly 40% of the dose-escalation patients had been treated with checkpoint inhibitors. Of the approximately 53 patients in dose escalation, about 20 had hepatocellular carcinoma, around 15 had melanoma, 9 had renal cell carcinoma and 9 had head and neck cancer. The full study reports these points: At doses from 0.1 to 3.0 mg/kg, clonal expansion was seen in both CD4+ and CD8+ blood T cells between baseline and week 6. On average, CD8+ T cells showed more expanded clones than CD4+ T cells after ivuxolimab. Partial responders in the 0.1-3.0 mg/kg groups had among the lowest normalized peripheral clonal expansion, especially among CD8+ T cells. Low levels of normalized T-cell clonal expansion were also seen in some patients who did not respond. Which antigens the clonally expanded peripheral T cells were specific for was not determined.

For sequencing of the TCRbeta CDR3 region, genomic DNA was extracted from the sorted cells. TCRbeta CDR3 regions were sequenced using the immunoSEQ Assay. This immuneACCESS table, as held by TCRdb, lists in-frame sequences with V and J called but not all clones. Of the missing ones, under half trace to an unresolved V gene in checked studies; the others have no known cause. The sample table records 65,000 to 75,000 clones; over 65% of these occur just once. Clones ranked in the top ten supply roughly 6.1% of the sample. The trial excluded patients who had a history of autoimmune disease or were on systemic immunosuppression. Peripheral blood for TCR sequencing was collected from all dose cohorts at baseline, on cycle 4 day 1, and on cycle 7 day 1. The samples were drawn from a first-in-human, open-label, multicenter phase I dose-escalation trial of ivuxolimab. The trial enrolled adults with locally advanced or metastatic head and neck squamous cell, hepatocellular, melanoma or renal cell carcinoma. Before TCR sequencing, CD4+ and CD8+ T cells were separately sorted from peripheral blood.

On this clone: Its target antigen remains unknown. Base qualities are not at hand, and no much larger clone is one base apart.

From cysteine to phenylalanine, the CDR3 is 16 amino acids long. The read is trimmed to its CDR3 DNA, 48 bases read in frame from base 1. Sequences SGHTA (CDR1) and FQGNSA (CDR2) are obtained from the germline V gene. The junction shows trimming of 4 bases on V and 3 bases on J, plus 19 bases between the germline ends. The rearrangement joined TRBV7-2 to TRBJ2-7; the D region possibly corresponds to TRBD2 (5 bases align). Sequencing was performed on CD4+ or CD8+ T cells sorted from blood, taken in a trial of the OX40 agonist ivuxolimab. This receptor was taken from an adult with an advanced solid tumor such as melanoma, head and neck, liver or kidney cancer. The DNA reads TGTGCCAGCAGCTATCGGGAACCGGACGGCGTCTACGAGCAGTACTTC. Protein translation: CASSYREPDGVYEQYF.